The clone carrying this T cell receptor beta chain has a handful of counts. What it recognizes is unknown. This specimen comes from a study of CD8 T cell repertoires and HIV-1 epitope variants. The overall study: T cells were stimulated with Twenty-five Gag and Nef peptides separately. Epitopes were three Gag families plus Nef HW9 and YT9. 1M T cells were kept uncultured as a baseline.

TCRdb keeps only in-frame clones here, not all; method: immunoSEQ multiplex PCR. The sample shows 6,000 to 8,000 clones, around three fifths of them seen only once. The CDR3 extends over 13 amino acids. The V gene lost 5 bases and the J gene lost 2 bases, with 8 bases spanning the gap. Germline-derived CDR1 and CDR2 are SEHNR and FQNEAQ (reference sequence). Study observations and caveats: Only beta chains were identified, marking proliferation to antigen, not function.

The TCR sequence derives from a male donor with HIV. The V call is TRBV7-9, the J call TRBJ2-3; D is ambiguous. The sequenced material came from cultured CD8+ T cells derived from PBMCs. The CDR3 coding sequence is TGTGCCAGCAGCCAGTTGGTCACAGATACGCAGTATTTT. Its translation is CASSQLVTDTQYF.